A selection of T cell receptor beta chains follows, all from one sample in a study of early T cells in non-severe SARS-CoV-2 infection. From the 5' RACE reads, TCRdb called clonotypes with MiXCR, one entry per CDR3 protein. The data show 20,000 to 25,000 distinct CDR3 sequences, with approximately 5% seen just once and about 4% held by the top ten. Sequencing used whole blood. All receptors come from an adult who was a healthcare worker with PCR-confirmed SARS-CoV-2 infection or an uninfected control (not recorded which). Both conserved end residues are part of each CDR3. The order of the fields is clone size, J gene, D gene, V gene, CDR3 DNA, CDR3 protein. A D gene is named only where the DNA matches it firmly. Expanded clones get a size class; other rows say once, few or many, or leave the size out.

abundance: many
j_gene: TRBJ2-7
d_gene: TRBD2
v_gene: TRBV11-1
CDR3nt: TGTGCCAGCAGCTGGACTAGCGGGGGCGAGCAGTACTTC
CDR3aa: CASSWTSGGEQYF

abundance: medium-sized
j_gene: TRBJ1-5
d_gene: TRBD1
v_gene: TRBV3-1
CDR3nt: TGTGCCAGCAGCTCCACAGGGGAGATAAATCAGCCCCAGCATTTT
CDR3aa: CASSSTGEINQPQHF

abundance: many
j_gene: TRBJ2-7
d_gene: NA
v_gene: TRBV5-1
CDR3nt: TGCGCCAGCAGCGCGACGGACTTCTCAAGAGCCGCAACCCGCTCCTACGAGCAGTACTTC
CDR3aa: CASSATDFSRAATRSYEQYF

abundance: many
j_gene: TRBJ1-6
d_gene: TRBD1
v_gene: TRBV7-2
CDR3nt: TGTGCCAGCAGCTTGGTCACAGGGGGCAAATCACCCCTCCACTTT
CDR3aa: CASSLVTGGKSPLHF

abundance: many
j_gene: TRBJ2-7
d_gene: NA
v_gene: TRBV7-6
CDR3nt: TGTGCCAGCAGCCCCCCGGGTCCCTACGAGCAGTACTTC
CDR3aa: CASSPPGPYEQYF

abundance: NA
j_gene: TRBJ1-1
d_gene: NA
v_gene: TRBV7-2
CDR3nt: TGTGCCAGCAGCTCACAGGGCCGTCGTACTGAAGCTTTCTTT
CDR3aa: CASSSQGRRTEAFF

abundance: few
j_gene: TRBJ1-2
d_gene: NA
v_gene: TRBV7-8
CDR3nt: TGTGCCAGCAGCTTAGCGGGCAGGAACTATGGCTACACCTTC
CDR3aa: CASSLAGRNYGYTF

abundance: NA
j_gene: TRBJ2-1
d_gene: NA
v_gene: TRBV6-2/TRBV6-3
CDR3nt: TGTGCCAGCAGTCCCTACAGGGGCGGAGGGAATGAGCAGTTCTTC
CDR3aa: CASSPYRGGGNEQFF

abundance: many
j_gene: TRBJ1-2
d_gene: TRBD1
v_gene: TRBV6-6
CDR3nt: TGTGCCAGCAGGAACAGGGGTAATAACTATGGCTACACCTTC
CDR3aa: CASRNRGNNYGYTF

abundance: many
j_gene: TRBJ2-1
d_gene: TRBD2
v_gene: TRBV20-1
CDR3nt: TGCAGTGCGAGACTAGCGGGGGCGGGAAATGAGCAGTTCTTC
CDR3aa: CSARLAGAGNEQFF

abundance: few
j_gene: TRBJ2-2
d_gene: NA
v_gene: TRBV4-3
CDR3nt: TGCGCCAGCAGCCAAGATACATCGGGCCAACCGAACACCGGGGAGCTGTTTTTT
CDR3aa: CASSQDTSGQPNTGELFF

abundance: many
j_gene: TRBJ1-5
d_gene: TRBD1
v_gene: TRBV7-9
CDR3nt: TGTGCCAGCAGCCGCGGAGGACAGGGAGACAATCAGCCCCAGCATTTT
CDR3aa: CASSRGGQGDNQPQHF

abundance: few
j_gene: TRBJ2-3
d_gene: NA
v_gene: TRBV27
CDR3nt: TGTGCCAGCAGTTATCCGGGACTTCTCACAGATACGCAGTATTTT
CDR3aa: CASSYPGLLTDTQYF

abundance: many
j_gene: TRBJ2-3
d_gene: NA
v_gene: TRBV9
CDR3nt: TGTGCCAGCAGCGGGGGAGGTTCAGATACGCAGTATTTT
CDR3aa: CASSGGGSDTQYF

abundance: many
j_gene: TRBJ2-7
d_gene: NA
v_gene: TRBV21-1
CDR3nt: NA
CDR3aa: CASSVGQGAHEQYF

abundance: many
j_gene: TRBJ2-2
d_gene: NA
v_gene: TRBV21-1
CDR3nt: TGTGCCAGCAGCAATCTGGACAGGGTTGGCACCGGGGAGCTGTTTTTT
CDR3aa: CASSNLDRVGTGELFF

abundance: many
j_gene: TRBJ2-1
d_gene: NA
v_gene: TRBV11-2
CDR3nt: TGTGCCAGCAGCTTAGCTCGGAGCACCTACAATGAGCAGTTCTTC
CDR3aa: CASSLARSTYNEQFF

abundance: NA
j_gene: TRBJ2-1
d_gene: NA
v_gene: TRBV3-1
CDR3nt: TGTGCCAGCAGCCAAGGCCCTGGAGGCTATAAACAGTTCTTC
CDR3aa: CASSQGPGGYKQFF

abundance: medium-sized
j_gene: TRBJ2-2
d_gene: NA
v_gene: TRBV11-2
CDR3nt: TGTGCCAGCAGCGCGACATCCACCGGGGAGCTGTTTTTT
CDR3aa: CASSATSTGELFF

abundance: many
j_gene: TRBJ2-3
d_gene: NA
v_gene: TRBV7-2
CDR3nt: TGTGCCAGCAGCTTCACAGATACGCAGTATTTT
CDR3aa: CASSFTDTQYF

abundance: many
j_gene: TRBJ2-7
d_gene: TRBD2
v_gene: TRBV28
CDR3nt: TGTGCCAGCAGTTTTTGGACAGGACCCAGCGGGGGGGCCTACGAGCAGTACTTC
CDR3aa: CASSFWTGPSGGAYEQYF

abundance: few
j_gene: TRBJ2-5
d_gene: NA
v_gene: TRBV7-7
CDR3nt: TGTGCTAGCAGCAACCGGGATATTGGGGGGACCCAGTACTTC
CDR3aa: CASSNRDIGGTQYF

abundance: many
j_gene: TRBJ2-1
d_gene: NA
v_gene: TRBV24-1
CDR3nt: TGTGCCACCAGTGGAGCCGGCGGAAGCTCCTACAATGAGCAGTTCTTC
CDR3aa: CATSGAGGSSYNEQFF

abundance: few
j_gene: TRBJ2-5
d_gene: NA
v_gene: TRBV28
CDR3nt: TGTGCCAGCAGTTTACCCCTCGCGACCCAGTACTTC
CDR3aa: CASSLPLATQYF

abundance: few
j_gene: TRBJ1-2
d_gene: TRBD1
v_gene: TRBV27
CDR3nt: TGTGCCAGCAGACCCACAGGGGGCAGCTATGGCTACACCTTC
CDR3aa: CASRPTGGSYGYTF

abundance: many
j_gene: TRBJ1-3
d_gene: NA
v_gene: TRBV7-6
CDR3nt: TGTGCCAGCAGCCAGACCTATGCGGGAAACACCATATATTTT
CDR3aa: CASSQTYAGNTIYF